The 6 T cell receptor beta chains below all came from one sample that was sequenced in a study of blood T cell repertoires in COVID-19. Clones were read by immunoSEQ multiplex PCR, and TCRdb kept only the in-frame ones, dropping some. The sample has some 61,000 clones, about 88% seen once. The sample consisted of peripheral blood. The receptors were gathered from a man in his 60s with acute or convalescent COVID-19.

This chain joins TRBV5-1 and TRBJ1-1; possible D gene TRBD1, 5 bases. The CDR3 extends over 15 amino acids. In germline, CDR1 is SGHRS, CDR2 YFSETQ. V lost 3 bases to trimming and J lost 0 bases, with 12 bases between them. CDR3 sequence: CASSYGGVMNTEAFF. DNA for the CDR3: TGCGCCAGCAGCTACGGGGGAGTTATGAACACTGAAGCTTTCTTT. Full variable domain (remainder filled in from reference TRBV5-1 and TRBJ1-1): KAGVTQTPRYLIKTRGQQVTLSCSPISGHRSVSWYQQTPGQGLQFLFEYFSETQRNKGNFPGRFSGRQFSNSRSEMNVSTLELGDSALYLCASSYGGVMNTEAFFGQGTRLTVV.

This CDR3 is CASSPILGLGLLEAFF. CDR3 coding DNA: TGTGCCAGCTCACCAATCTTGGGACTGGGACTCCTTGAAGCTTTCTTT. The chain combines TRBV18 with TRBJ1-1; tentative D call: TRBD1 (5 bases). With 2 bases removed from V and 7 bases from J, the gap between germline ends came to 20 bases. The CDR3 contains 16 residues. The V gene's germline CDR1 is KGHSH and CDR2 LQKENI.

CDR3 bases: TGCAGCGTTGAGAGGGGGGCCAAAAACATTCAGTACTTC. Translating it yields CSVERGAKNIQYF. V usage is TRBV29-1 and J usage is TRBJ2-4, with a possible D match to TRBD1 (6 bases). There are 13 residues in the CDR3. V was pared by 3 bases and J by 1 base, with 7 bases between. Germline CDR1 reads SQVTM; CDR2 reads ANQGSEA.

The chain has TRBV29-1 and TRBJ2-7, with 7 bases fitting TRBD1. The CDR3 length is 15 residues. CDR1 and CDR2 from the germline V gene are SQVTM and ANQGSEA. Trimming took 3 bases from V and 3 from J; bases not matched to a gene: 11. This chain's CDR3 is CSVDPRTGGLYEQYF. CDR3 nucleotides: TGCAGCGTTGACCCCCGGACAGGTGGGCTCTACGAGCAGTACTTC.

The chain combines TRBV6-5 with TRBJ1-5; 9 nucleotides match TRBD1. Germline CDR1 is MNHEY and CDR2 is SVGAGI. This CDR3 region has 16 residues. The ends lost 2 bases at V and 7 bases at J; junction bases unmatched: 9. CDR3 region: CASSYKARQGDQPQHF. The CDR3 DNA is TGTGCCAGCAGTTACAAGGCCCGACAGGGGGACCAGCCCCAGCATTTT.

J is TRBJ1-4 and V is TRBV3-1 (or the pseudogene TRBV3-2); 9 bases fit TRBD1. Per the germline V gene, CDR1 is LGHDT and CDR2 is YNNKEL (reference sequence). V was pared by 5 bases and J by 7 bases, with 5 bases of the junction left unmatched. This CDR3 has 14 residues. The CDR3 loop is CASSDTGGVEKLFF. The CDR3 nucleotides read TGTGCCAGCAGCGACACAGGGGGCGTTGAAAAACTGTTTTTT.